A single sample is the source of the 23 T cell receptor beta chains below, sequenced in a study of immune evolution from preneoplasia to lung adenocarcinoma. The protocol was immunoSEQ multiplex PCR, while the TCRdb copy is restricted to in-frame clones and leaves out a portion. The sample carries almost 2,500 clones, over 75% recorded once. Sequenced: FFPE normal lung tissue adjacent to the tumor. The receptor source for this set is a person between 50 and 60 years old with lung adenocarcinoma.

This clone was observed a few times. The chain carries TRBV5-1 and TRBJ2-1, with D possibly matching TRBD2 (5 bases). V lost 2 bases, J lost 2 bases, and 8 bases lay in between. CDR1 is SGHRS and CDR2 is YFSETQ in the germline V gene. This CDR3 has 14 amino acids. The CDR3 protein is CASSFGETYNEQFF. Here the CDR3 DNA reads TGCGCCAGCAGCTTCGGGGAAACCTACAATGAGCAGTTCTTC.

The chain recombines TRBV29-1 with TRBJ2-3, with 8 bases matching TRBD2. CDR1 is SQVTM, CDR2 ANQGSEA, per germline. The CDR3 contains 14 residues. Germline trimming cut 3 bases from V and 3 bases from J; bases unmatched to any gene: 5. For the CDR3, the DNA is TGCAGCGTTGACGGGACTAGAGAGACAGATACGCAGTATTTT. Protein: CSVDGTRETDTQYF.

The chain recombines TRBV5-8 with TRBJ1-4, with TRBD1 matching 8 bases. J was trimmed by 7 bases and V by 6 bases; bases with no gene match: 11. Germline V CDR1 and CDR2: SGHTS, YDEGEE. The CDR3 sequence is 15 residues long. The CDR3 DNA reads as TGTGCCAGCATGGAAACCGGGACAGGCCGTGAAAAACTGTTTTTT. Residues: CASMETGTGREKLFF.

The chain links TRBV7-9 to TRBJ2-1; D uncertain. Germline values: CDR1 SEHNR, CDR2 FQNEAQ (reference sequence). The CDR3 has 13 residues. The V and J ends lost 6 bases and 5 bases respectively, with 11 bases between them. In DNA form, the CDR3 reads TGTGCCAGCAGGTCGGACCGTAACAATGAGCAGTTCTTC. Its protein product is CASRSDRNNEQFF.

V and J are TRBV5-1 and TRBJ2-7, with D possibly being TRBD2 (5 bases). V was trimmed by 0 bases and J by 2 bases, leaving 9 bases between them. CDR3 length: 14 residues. In germline, CDR1 is SGHRS, CDR2 YFSETQ. CDR3 protein: CASSLDAGAYEQYF. CDR3 nucleotides: TGCGCCAGCAGCTTGGACGCGGGTGCCTACGAGCAGTACTTC.

CDR3 sequence: CASSRVFRTGDYEQYF. The CDR3, as DNA: TGTGCCAGCAGCAGGGTCTTTAGGACAGGGGACTACGAGCAGTACTTC. The V call is TRBV21-1, the J call TRBJ2-7; TRBD1, the D gene given by the table, was not confirmed from the DNA. TRBV21-1 is noted as a pseudogene. The CDR3 runs to 16 residues.

V is TRBV30 and J is TRBJ1-4; D perhaps matches TRBD1 (5 bases). Per the germline V gene, CDR1 is GTSNPN and CDR2 is SVGIG (reference sequence). V shed 1 base and J shed 5 bases, with 14 bases lying between them. This CDR3 spans 15 amino acids. CDR3 DNA sequence: TGTGCCTGGAGTGCCGGGGACGGTTGGAATGAAAAACTGTTTTTT. Translated: CAWSAGDGWNEKLFF.

This clone was recorded only once. The rearrangement joins TRBV30 to TRBJ1-1; D may be TRBD1 (5 bases). V lost 1 base and J lost 0, with 33 bases in between. Germline CDR1 GTSNPN, CDR2 SVGIG (reference sequence). This CDR3 region has 22 residues. CDR3 coding DNA: TGTGCCTGGAGTGGCTTCTTGGTAGGCTACCCCGACGGGGCGGAGGTGAACACTGAAGCTTTCTTT. Translation: CAWSGFLVGYPDGAEVNTEAFF. The complete variable domain, with remaining parts taken from reference TRBV30 and TRBJ1-1, reads SQTIHQWPATLVQPVGSPLSLECTVEGTSNPNLYWYRQAAGRGLQLLFYSVGIGQISSEVPQNLSASRPQDRQFILSSKKLLLSDSGFYLCAWSGFLVGYPDGAEVNTEAFFGQGTRLTVV.

The rearrangement uses TRBV5-6 and TRBJ2-1, with D possibly TRBD2 on 6 matching bases. Trimming took off 1 base at V and 5 bases at J, with 16 bases between the two ends. CDR1 is SGHDT and CDR2 is YYEEEE in the germline V gene. CDR3 length: 16 residues. CDR3 bases: TGTGCCAGCAGCTTGTTCGCGACTCGCGGGAACAATGAGCAGTTCTTC. Its translation: CASSLFATRGNNEQFF.

This clone was seen a single time. The CDR3 region is CASLRGGTYTEAFF. For the CDR3, the DNA is TGTGCCAGCCTCCGGGGGGGGACCTACACTGAAGCTTTCTTT. The chain employs TRBV6-5 and TRBJ1-1; D may be TRBD1 (5 bases). This CDR3 spans 14 amino acids. CDR1 MNHEY and CDR2 SVGAGI come from the germline V gene. Trimming took off 8 bases at V and 3 bases at J, with 16 bases between the two ends.

The rearrangement joins TRBV29-1 to TRBJ2-3; D gene unclear. Germline CDR1 SQVTM, CDR2 ANQGSEA. This CDR3 has 14 residues. Trimming removed 6 bases from V and 1 base from J, with 14 bases in between. CDR3: CSVLTHSGTDTQYF. Written as DNA, the CDR3 is TGCAGCGTCTTGACACATTCGGGCACAGATACGCAGTATTTT.

A few counts support this clone. The germline gene is not matched at one end of the junction; a read error may be the cause. The rearrangement links TRBV6-5 to TRBJ1-2, with unresolved D. The germline V gene encodes CDR1 MNHEY and CDR2 SVGAGI. The length of the CDR3 is 12 residues. CDR3 DNA sequence: TGTGCCAGCAGTTACTCGAGTTATCGGCTTCACTTC. It specifies CASSYSSYRLHF.

Only a few counts were recorded for this clone. The CDR3 is CASSLVAGSNNEQFF. The DNA for the CDR3 is TGTGCCAGCAGCTTGGTAGCGGGAAGCAACAATGAGCAGTTCTTC. The rearrangement uses TRBV5-4 and TRBJ2-1, with TRBD2 matching 8 bases. CDR1 and CDR2 (germline): SGHNT, YYREEE (reference sequence). This CDR3 comprises 15 residues. Unmatched junction bases numbered 4, after V lost 0 bases and J lost 5 bases.

This chain uses TRBV5-1 with TRBJ2-1; possible D gene TRBD1, 7 bases. V was cut by 3 bases and J by 3 bases, with 13 bases left in between. Germline lookup yields CDR1 SGHRS and CDR2 YFSETQ. The CDR3 length is 15 residues. The CDR3 here is CASSSGDSNYNEQFF. Here the CDR3 DNA reads TGCGCCAGCAGCTCGGGGGACAGCAACTACAATGAGCAGTTCTTC.

J is TRBJ1-2 and V is TRBV28, with D possibly matching TRBD1 (6 bases). V was shortened by 10 bases and J by 7 bases, with 16 bases between the two germline ends. Per the germline V gene, CDR1 is MDHEN and CDR2 is SYDVKM. The CDR3 is 12 residues long. In DNA, the CDR3 is TGTGCCACCAACAGGGCGTCTCGTGGCTACACCTTC. It specifies CATNRASRGYTF.

The CDR3 DNA is TGTGCCAGCAGCTCCGGGGGGACTGAAGCTTTCTTT. Encoded protein: CASSSGGTEAFF. This rearrangement joins TRBV7-9 to TRBJ1-1; D perhaps matches TRBD1 (5 bases). Trimming cost V 4 bases and J 5 bases, with 8 bases left between them. Germline loops: CDR1 SEHNR, CDR2 FQNEAQ (reference sequence). This CDR3 spans 12 amino acids.

The chain carries TRBV2 and TRBJ2-5; 7 positions agree with TRBD1. CDR1 SNHLY and CDR2 FYNNEI come from the germline V gene. Trimming at V came to 4 bases and at J to 1 base, leaving 0 bases not matched to a gene. CDR3 length: 13 amino acids. CDR3 protein: CASSAGGQETQYF. For the CDR3, the DNA is TGTGCCAGCAGTGCAGGGGGCCAAGAGACCCAGTACTTC.

The J gene is TRBJ2-3, the V gene TRBV2; D gene ambiguous. The germline V and J ends were trimmed by 2 bases and 0 bases, with 6 bases remaining between them. The CDR3 is 14 residues long. CDR1 and CDR2 from the germline V gene are SNHLY and FYNNEI. The CDR3 loop reads CASSELGSTDTQYF. Written as DNA, the CDR3 is TGTGCCAGCAGTGAATTAGGTAGCACAGATACGCAGTATTTT.

CDR3 in amino acids: CSVTGGARENYEQYF. CDR3 sequence (DNA): TGCAGCGTTACGGGGGGGGCCAGGGAGAACTACGAGCAGTACTTC. This rearrangement joins TRBV29-1 to TRBJ2-7; TRBD2 matches at 8 bases. The V segment lost 5 bases and the J segment 3 bases; nucleotides outside the gene matches: 12. The CDR3 covers 15 residues. Germline-derived CDR1 and CDR2 are SQVTM and ANQGSEA.

The gene calls are TRBV18 and TRBJ2-7; 8 nucleotides match TRBD1. CDR3 length: 14 amino acids. Germline V gene lookup returns CDR1 KGHSH and CDR2 LQKENI. J gave up 2 bases and V 1 base, and 1 base lay outside the gene matches. The CDR3 sequence: CASSPRDRTYEQYF. The DNA for the CDR3 is TGTGCCAGCTCACCACGGGACAGGACCTACGAGCAGTACTTC.

The chain uses TRBV5-4 and TRBJ2-1; 8 nucleotides align to TRBD2. Germline V gives CDR1 SGHNT, CDR2 YYREEE (reference sequence). V lost 0 bases to trimming and J lost 3 bases; unmatched junction nucleotides: 8. The CDR3 sequence is 17 residues long. The chain's CDR3 is CASSLEAGVENYNEQFF. The CDR3 nucleotides read TGTGCCAGCAGCTTGGAAGCGGGGGTCGAAAACTACAATGAGCAGTTCTTC.

The rearrangement links TRBV6-6 to TRBJ1-5; 8 bases match TRBD1. Germline V gene sequence: CDR1 MNHNY, CDR2 SVGAGI (reference sequence). The junction had 6 bases not matched to a gene; V was cut back by 6 bases and J by 5 bases. The CDR3 is 14 residues long. CDR3: CASRGQTGDQPQHF. CDR3 bases: TGTGCCAGCAGAGGCCAGACAGGGGATCAGCCCCAGCATTTT.

The DNA of the CDR3 is TGTGCCAGTAGCCGAGGACAGGGGGCGCCGGAGACCCAGTACTTC. Translating it yields CASSRGQGAPETQYF. The V gene is TRBV19, the J gene TRBJ2-5; 11 bases map to TRBD1. J was trimmed by 5 bases and V by 6 bases; bases with no gene match: 8. CDR1 and CDR2 from the germline V gene are LNHDA and SQIVND (reference sequence). This CDR3 comprises 15 residues.